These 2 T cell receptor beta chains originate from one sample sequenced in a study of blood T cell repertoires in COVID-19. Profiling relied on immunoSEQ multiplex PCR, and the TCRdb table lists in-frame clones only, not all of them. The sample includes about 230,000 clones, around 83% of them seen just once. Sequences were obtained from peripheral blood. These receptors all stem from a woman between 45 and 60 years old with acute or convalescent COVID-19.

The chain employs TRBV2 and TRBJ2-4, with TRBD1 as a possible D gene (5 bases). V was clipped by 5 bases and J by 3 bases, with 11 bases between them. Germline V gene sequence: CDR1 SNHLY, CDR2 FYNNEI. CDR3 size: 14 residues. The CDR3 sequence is CASSFRQNKNIQYF. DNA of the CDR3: TGTGCCAGCAGTTTCCGACAGAACAAAAACATTCAGTACTTC.

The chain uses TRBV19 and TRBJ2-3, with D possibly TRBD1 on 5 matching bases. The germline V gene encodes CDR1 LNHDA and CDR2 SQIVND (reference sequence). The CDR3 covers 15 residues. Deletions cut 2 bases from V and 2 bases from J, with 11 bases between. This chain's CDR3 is CASSIRRQPTDTQYF. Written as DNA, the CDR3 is TGTGCCAGTAGTATACGTAGACAGCCCACAGATACGCAGTATTTT.